This section outlines one T cell receptor (beta chain) sequence together with its context. Its matching antigen is unknown. Cultured CD4+ T cell DNA underwent sequencing with the Oncomine TCR Beta short-read assay. TCRdb passed the PCR reads through MiXCR, listing each CDR3 protein once. The sample holds approximately 15,000 distinct CDR3 sequences, about 50% seen once. Documented treatment: approximately 9-day PBMC culture with coronavirus spike peptide pools or control peptides (ViraFEST assay). Trimming took 7 bases from V and 0 from J, leaving 7 bases between them. Germline CDR1 is MNHNS and CDR2 is SASEGT. The CDR3 covers 13 residues. The sample comes from a study of vaccination and CD4 T cells after COVID-19. Study-wide background: Convalescent persons amounted to six males plus four females, two of whom were Hispanic. Either the Pfizer-BioNTech BNT162b2 or Moderna mRNA-1273 vaccine was given as two doses. Collection of post-vaccine samples followed dose two by a median roughly 68 days, spanning a range of 14 to 241.

Study-wide results and limits: Median counts of SARS-CoV-2-reactive clonotypes increased from around 20 to 38; this difference was not significant.

The chain uses TRBV6-1 and TRBJ1-5, with no clear D. The clonotype originates from a human donor who had recovered from COVID-19. The specimen was CD4+ T cells from blood, cultured in vitro. The CDR3 reads CASNRYSNQPQHF. DNA of the CDR3: TGTGCCAGCAACAGATATAGCAATCAGCCCCAGCATTTT.